This TCR beta chain is from a study of Graves' ophthalmopathy and Graves' hyperthyroidism. In the study overall: Peripheral blood was gathered at the point of initial diagnosis, before any treatment started. Overall study results and limits: For predicting ophthalmopathy progression, the model had about 71% sensitivity and 72% to 75% specificity. Most thyroid-expanded clonotypes exceeding 0.001 frequency were also found in blood.

Germline V CDR1 and CDR2: SGHRS, YFSETQ. This CDR3 is 16 amino acids long. The TCR beta CDR3 regions underwent amplification from RNA transcripts. HTBI-primed RT-PCR formed the first round, and a multiplex PCR formed the second. TCRdb re-analysed the multiplex PCR reads in MiXCR, keeping a single row per CDR3 protein. Of almost 750,000 distinct CDR3 sequences in the sample, roughly two fifths were seen once. In donors with ophthalmopathy, activity was moderate-to-severe, with CAS ≥3, NOSPECS ≥4 and duration under 3 months. This clonotype was observed at least ten times. Its antigen is not identified. The junction and the germline gene differ at one end; a read error may be behind it.

Sequenced: peripheral blood. The chain links TRBV5-1 to TRBJ1-2; D possibly corresponds to TRBD1 (5 bases). This receptor was obtained from an adult man with Graves' ophthalmopathy. In nucleotides, the CDR3 is TGTGCCAGCAGCTTAGCCGGGACTGGGGCTAACTATGGCTACACCTTC. It specifies CASSLAGTGANYGYTF.